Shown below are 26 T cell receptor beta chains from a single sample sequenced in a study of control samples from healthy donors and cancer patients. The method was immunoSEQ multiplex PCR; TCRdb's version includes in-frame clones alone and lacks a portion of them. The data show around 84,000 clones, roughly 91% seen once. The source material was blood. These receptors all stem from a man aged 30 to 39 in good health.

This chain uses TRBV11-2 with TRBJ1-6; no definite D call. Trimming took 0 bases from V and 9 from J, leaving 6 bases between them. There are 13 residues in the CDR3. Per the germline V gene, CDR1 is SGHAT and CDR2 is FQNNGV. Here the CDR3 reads CASSLEGSSPLHF. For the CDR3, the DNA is TGTGCCAGCAGCTTAGAGGGGAGTTCACCCCTCCACTTT.

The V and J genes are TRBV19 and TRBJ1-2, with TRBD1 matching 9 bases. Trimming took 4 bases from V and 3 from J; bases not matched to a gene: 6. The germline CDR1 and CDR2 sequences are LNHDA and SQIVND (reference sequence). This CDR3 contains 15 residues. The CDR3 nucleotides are TGTGCCAGTAGTAACAAACAGGGGGCCCACTATGGCTACACCTTC. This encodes CASSNKQGAHYGYTF.

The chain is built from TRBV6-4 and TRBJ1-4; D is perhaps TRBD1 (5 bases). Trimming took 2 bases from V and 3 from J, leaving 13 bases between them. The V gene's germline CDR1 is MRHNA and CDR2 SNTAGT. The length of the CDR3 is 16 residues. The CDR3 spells CASSDEGRAPNEKLFF. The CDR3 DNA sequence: TGTGCCAGCAGTGACGAGGGGAGGGCCCCTAATGAAAAACTGTTTTTT.

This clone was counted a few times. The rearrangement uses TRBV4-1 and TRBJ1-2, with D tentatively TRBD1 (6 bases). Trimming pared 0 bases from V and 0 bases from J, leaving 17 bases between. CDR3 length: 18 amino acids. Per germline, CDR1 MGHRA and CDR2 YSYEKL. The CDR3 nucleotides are TGCGCCAGCAGCCAAGATCCCAGGGGCCGCTCGCCTAACTATGGCTACACCTTC. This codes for CASSQDPRGRSPNYGYTF.

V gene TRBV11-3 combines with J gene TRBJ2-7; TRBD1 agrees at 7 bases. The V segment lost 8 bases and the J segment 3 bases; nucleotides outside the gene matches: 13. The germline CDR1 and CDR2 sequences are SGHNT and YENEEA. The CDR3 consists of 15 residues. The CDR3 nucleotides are TGTGCCAGCTCATCGGAACAAGGGGGCAGCTACGAGCAGTACTTC. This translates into CASSSEQGGSYEQYF.

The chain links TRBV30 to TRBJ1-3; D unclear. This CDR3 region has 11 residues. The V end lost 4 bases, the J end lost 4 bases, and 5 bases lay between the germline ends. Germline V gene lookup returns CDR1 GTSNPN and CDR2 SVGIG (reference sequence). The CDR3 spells CAWNKGNTIYF. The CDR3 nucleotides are TGTGCCTGGAACAAAGGAAACACCATATATTTT.

The CDR3 DNA is TGTGCCAGCAGCGTAGTAACAGGGGGGAACACTGAAGCTTTCTTT. This encodes CASSVVTGGNTEAFF. This rearrangement joins TRBV9 to TRBJ1-1; the match to TRBD1 covers 8 bases. Germline values: CDR1 SGDLS, CDR2 YYNGEE. CDR3 size: 15 residues. J was trimmed by 1 base and V by 0 bases; bases with no gene match: 2.

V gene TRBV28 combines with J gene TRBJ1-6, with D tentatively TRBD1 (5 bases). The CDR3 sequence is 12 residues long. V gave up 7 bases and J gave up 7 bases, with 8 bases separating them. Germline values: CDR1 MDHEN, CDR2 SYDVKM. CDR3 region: CASTGMNSPLHF. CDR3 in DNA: TGTGCCAGCACAGGGATGAATTCACCCCTCCACTTT.

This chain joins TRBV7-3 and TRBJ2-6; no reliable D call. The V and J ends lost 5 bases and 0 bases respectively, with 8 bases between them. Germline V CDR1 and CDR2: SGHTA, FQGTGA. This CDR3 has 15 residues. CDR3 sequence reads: CASSPDGSGANVLTF. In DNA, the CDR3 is TGTGCCAGCAGCCCCGATGGCTCTGGGGCCAACGTCCTGACTTTC.

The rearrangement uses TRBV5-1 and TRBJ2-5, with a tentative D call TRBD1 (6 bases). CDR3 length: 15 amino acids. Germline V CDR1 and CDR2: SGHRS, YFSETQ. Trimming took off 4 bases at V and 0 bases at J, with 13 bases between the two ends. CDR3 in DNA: TGCGCCAGCAGCCGGGTACAGGGAGACCAAGAGACCCAGTACTTC. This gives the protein CASSRVQGDQETQYF.

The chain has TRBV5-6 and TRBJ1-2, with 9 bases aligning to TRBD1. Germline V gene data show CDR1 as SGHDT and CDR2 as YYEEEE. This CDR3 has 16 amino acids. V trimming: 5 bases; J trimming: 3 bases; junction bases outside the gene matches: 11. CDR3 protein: CASRGFGGQGDYGYTF. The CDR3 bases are TGTGCCAGCAGGGGATTTGGGGGACAGGGAGACTATGGCTACACCTTC. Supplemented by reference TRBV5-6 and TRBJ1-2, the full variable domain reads DAGVTQSPTHLIKTRGQQVTLRCSPKSGHDTVSWYQQALGQGPQFIFQYYEEEERQRGNFPDRFSGHQFPNYSSELNVNALLLGDSALYLCASRGFGGQGDYGYTFGSGTRLTVV.

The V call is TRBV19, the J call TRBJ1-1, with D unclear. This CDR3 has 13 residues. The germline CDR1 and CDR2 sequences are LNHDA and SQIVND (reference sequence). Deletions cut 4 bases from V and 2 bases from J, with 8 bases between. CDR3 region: CASSSKSNTEAFF. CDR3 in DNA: TGTGCCAGTAGTAGTAAGTCCAACACTGAAGCTTTCTTT.

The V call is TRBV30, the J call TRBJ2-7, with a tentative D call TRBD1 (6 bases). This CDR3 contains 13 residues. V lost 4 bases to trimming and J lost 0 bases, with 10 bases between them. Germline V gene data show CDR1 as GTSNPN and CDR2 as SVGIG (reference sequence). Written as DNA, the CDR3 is TGTGCCTGGAAACGACAGGACTCCTACGAGCAGTACTTC. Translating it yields CAWKRQDSYEQYF.

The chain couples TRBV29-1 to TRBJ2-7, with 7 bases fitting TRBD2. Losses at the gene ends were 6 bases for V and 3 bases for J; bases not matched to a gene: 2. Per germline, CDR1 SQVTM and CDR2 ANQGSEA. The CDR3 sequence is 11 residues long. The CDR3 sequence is CSVRTSYEQYF. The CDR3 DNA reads TGCAGCGTGAGGACTAGCTACGAGCAGTACTTC.

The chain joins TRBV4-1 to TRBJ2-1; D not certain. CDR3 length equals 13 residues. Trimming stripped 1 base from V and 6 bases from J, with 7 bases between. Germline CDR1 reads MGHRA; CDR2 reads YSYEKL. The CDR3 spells CASSQAGVNEQFF. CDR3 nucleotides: TGCGCCAGCAGCCAAGCTGGGGTCAATGAGCAGTTCTTC.

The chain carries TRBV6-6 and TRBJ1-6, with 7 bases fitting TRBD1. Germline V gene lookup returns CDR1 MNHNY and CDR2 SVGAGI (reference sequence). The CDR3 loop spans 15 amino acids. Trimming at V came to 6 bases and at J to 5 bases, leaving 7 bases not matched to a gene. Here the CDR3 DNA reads TGTGCCAGCAGGAAAACAGGGGCCAATAATTCACCCCTCCACTTT. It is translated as CASRKTGANNSPLHF.

The CDR3 region is CASSPRSEGETQYF. The DNA for the CDR3 is TGTGCCAGCAGCCCACGGAGCGAGGGGGAGACCCAGTACTTC. The chain has TRBV3-1 (or the pseudogene TRBV3-2) and TRBJ2-5; D is tentatively TRBD1 or TRBD2 (5 bases each). Per the germline V gene, CDR1 is LGHDT and CDR2 is YNNKEL (reference sequence). This CDR3 is built from 14 residues. Trimming shortened V by 4 bases and J by 5 bases, and 14 bases separated the two germline ends.

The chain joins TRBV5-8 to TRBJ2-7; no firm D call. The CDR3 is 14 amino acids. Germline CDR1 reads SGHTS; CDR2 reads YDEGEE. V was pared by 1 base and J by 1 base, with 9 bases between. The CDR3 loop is CASSLTDDSYEQYF. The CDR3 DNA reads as TGTGCCAGCAGCTTGACAGACGATTCCTACGAGCAGTACTTC.

The CDR3 bases are TGTGCCAGCAGCAAAAGTCCGCCTCTTGTGACCGGGGAGCTGTTTTTT. The encoded protein is CASSKSPPLVTGELFF. J is TRBJ2-2 and V is TRBV21-1. TRBV21-1 is a recognized pseudogene. This CDR3 has 16 residues.

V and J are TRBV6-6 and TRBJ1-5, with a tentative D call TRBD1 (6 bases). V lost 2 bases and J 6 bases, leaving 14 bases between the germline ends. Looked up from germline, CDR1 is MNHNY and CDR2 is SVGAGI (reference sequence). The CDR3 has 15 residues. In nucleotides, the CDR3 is TGTGCCAGCAGTTACCGTAACACAGGGTTTCAGCCCCAGCATTTT. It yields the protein CASSYRNTGFQPQHF.

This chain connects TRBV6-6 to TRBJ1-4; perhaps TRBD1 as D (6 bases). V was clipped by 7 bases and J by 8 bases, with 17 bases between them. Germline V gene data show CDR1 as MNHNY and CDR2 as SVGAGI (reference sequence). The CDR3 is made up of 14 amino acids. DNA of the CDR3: TGTGCCAGCACCAGCCGGGACAATAAAGAAAAACTGTTTTTT. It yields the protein CASTSRDNKEKLFF.

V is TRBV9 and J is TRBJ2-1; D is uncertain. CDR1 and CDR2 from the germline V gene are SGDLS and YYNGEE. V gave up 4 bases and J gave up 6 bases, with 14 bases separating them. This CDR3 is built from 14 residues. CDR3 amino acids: CASSRWVGTNEQFF. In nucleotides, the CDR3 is TGTGCCAGCAGCCGGTGGGTGGGTACCAATGAGCAGTTCTTC.

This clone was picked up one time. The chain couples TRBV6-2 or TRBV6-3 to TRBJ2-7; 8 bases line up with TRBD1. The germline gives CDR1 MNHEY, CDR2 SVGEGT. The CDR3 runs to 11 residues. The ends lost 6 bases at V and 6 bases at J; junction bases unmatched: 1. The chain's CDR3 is CASSQGAEQYF. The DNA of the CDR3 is TGTGCCAGCAGCCAGGGGGCCGAGCAGTACTTC.

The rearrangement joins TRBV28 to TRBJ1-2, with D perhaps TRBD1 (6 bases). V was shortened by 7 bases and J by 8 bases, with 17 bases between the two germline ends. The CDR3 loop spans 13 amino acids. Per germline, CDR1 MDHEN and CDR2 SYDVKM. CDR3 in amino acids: CASTPPGGLGYTF. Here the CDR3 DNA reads TGTGCCAGCACCCCTCCCGGGGGCTTGGGCTACACCTTC.

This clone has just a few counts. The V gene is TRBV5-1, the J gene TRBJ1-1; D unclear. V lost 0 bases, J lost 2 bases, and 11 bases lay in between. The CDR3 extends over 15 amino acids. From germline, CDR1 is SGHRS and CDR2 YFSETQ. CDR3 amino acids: CASSLGSRVNTEAFF. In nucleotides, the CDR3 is TGCGCCAGCAGCTTGGGCAGCCGGGTCAACACTGAAGCTTTCTTT.

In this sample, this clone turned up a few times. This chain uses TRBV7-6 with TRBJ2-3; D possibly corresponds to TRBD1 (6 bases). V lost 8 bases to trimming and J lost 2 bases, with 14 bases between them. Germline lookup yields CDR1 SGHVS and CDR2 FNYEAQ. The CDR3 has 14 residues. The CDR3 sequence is CASGLTGPTDTQYF. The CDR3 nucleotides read TGTGCCAGCGGATTAACAGGGCCCACAGATACGCAGTATTTT.